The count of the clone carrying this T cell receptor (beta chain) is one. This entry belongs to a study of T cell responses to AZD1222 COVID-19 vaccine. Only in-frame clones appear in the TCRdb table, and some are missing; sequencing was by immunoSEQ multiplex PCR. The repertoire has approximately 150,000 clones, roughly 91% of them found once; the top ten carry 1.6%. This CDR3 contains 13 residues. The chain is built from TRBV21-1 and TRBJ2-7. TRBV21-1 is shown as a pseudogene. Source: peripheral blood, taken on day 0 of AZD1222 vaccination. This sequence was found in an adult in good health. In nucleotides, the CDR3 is TGTGCCAAATTCGACGGATTCTCCTACGAGCAGTACGTC. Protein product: CAKFDGFSYEQYV.